This TCR beta chain appears in the sequencing data of a study of T-cell reconstitution after alpha-beta-depleted transplantation in children. The study, taken as a whole, reports: The study reportedly traced alpha-beta T cells about two months after transplant to several hundred expanded graft clones.

TCRbeta library preparation incorporated unique molecular identifiers. TCRdb reanalysed the PCR reads using MiXCR and keeps one entry per CDR3 protein. The data hold roughly 340,000 distinct CDR3 sequences, with about a sixth observed a single time. In this sample, this clonotype turned up a few times. The antigen is unknown. Germline V gene data show CDR1 as SQVTM and CDR2 as ANQGSEA. The CDR3 runs 14 residues. The junction had 12 bases not matched to a gene; V was cut back by 5 bases and J by 8 bases. The receptor was derived from a male patient between 2 and 10 years old who had a stem cell transplant for acute lymphoblastic leukemia, so the T cells may come from the graft donor. This chain links TRBV29-1 with TRBJ1-2; 9 bases fit TRBD1. This sample comprised PBMCs, mostly from graft donor cells, obtained 360 days after TCRalphabeta/CD19-depleted stem cell transplant. CDR3 in DNA: TGCAGCGTTTCCCCCCTGGGGGGACAGGGAGGCTACACCTTC. Translation: CSVSPLGGQGGYTF.